This note documents a single T cell receptor (beta chain) sequence. This entry is derived from a study of blood T cell repertoires in COVID-19. Looking at the study overall: The United States, Italy and Spain supplied acute and convalescent COVID-19 samples. Sources were T cells, B-cell-depleted T cells, or PBMCs; the material itself was cDNA or gDNA.

Trimming removed 5 bases from V and 6 bases from J; junction bases left unmatched: 8. CDR1 and CDR2 (germline): MNHEY, SVGEGT. CDR3 length equals 14 residues. Seattle participants joined during active infection and were tracked over time. Per the authors' pipeline: Amplifying reference gene primers gave estimates of nucleated cell counts. Using immunoSEQ multiplex PCR, the repertoire was profiled, and TCRdb retains in-frame clones only, with some absent. V and J calls and clone size are as listed in that table; D and trimming were resolved from the DNA. Of 100,000 to 150,000 clones detected, about 90% appear once; the ten largest clones hold around 4.1%.

This sequence originates from a woman in her sixties or seventies with COVID-19, enrolled during active disease. The chain carries TRBV6-2 or TRBV6-3 and TRBJ2-7, with 9 bases matching TRBD2. The sequenced sample was peripheral blood. CDR3 DNA sequence: TGTGCCAGCAGTCTGGCGGGGGGGCCGGCCGAGCAGTACTTC. This sequence encodes CASSLAGGPAEQYF.